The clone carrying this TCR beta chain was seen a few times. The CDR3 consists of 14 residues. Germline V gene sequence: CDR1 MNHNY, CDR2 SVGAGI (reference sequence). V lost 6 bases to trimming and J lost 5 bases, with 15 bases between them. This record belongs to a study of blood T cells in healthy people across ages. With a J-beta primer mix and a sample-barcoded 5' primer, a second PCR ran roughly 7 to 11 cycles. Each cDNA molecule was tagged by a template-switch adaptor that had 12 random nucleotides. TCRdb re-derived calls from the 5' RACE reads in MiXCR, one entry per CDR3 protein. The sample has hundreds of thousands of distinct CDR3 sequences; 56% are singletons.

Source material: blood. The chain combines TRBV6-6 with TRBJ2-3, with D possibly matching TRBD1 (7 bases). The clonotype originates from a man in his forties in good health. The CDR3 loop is CASRRRRGEDTQYF. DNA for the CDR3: TGTGCCAGCAGACGTCGCAGGGGGGAAGATACGCAGTATTTT.